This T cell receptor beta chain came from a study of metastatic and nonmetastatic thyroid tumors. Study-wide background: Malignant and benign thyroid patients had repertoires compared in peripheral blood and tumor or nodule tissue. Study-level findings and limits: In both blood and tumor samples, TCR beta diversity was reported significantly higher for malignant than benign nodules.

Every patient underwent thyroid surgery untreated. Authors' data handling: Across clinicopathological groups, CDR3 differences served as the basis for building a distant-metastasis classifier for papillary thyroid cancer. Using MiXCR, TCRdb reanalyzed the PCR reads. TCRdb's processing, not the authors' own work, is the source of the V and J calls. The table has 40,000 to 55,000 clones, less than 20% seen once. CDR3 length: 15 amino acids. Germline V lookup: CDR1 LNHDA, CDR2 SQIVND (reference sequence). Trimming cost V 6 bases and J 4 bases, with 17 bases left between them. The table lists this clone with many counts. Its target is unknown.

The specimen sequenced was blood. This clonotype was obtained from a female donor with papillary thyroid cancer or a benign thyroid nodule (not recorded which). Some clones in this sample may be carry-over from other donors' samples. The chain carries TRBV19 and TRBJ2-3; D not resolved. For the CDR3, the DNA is TGTGCCAGTAGAAATCTCCGGGTTCGGGCAGATACGCAGTATTTT. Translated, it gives CASRNLRVRADTQYF.